The 23 T cell receptor beta chains listed next were all sequenced from one sample in a study of T cell responses to AZD1222 COVID-19 vaccine. Only in-frame clones appear in the TCRdb table, and some are missing; sequencing was by immunoSEQ multiplex PCR. The profile shows 150,000 or so clones, roughly 86% of them singletons. The sample here was peripheral blood, taken on day 0 of AZD1222 vaccination. The receptors shown here come from an adult in good health.

The chain couples TRBV7-3 to TRBJ2-5; no reliable D call. Per the germline V gene, CDR1 is SGHTA and CDR2 is FQGTGA. This CDR3 has 16 residues. The V gene lost 2 bases and the J gene lost 4 bases, with 17 bases spanning the gap. CDR3 sequence reads: CASSLQGPPSGETQYF. CDR3 in DNA: TGTGCCAGCAGCTTACAAGGGCCCCCCTCAGGAGAGACCCAGTACTTC.

V is TRBV7-8 and J is TRBJ2-3; D remains ambiguous. The V end lost 5 bases, the J end lost 2 bases, and 8 bases lay between the germline ends. There are 13 residues in the CDR3. The germline V gene encodes CDR1 SGHVS and CDR2 FQNEAQ. The CDR3: CASSPTTTDTQYF. CDR3 coding DNA: TGTGCCAGCAGCCCGACCACCACAGATACGCAGTATTTT.

The chain couples TRBV27 to TRBJ1-6; D remains unclear. Germline V gene data show CDR1 as MNHEY and CDR2 as SMNVEV (reference sequence). The CDR3 runs to 17 residues. Trimming cost V 0 bases and J 3 bases, with 12 bases left between them. The CDR3 DNA reads as TGTGCCAGCAGTTTATCCCAAGGGCTGGACTATAATTCACCCCTCCACTTT. Protein sequence: CASSLSQGLDYNSPLHF.

V usage is TRBV12-3 or TRBV12-4 and J usage is TRBJ1-2; no clear D gene. Trimming took 6 bases from V and 6 from J, leaving 14 bases between them. CDR3 length equals 13 residues. CDR3 sequence: CASSPNSLHGYTF. The CDR3 DNA follows: TGTGCCAGCAGCCCCAACAGTCTCCATGGCTACACCTTC.

CDR3 region: CATRNVGVKGYTF. The CDR3 DNA is TGTGCCACCAGAAATGTGGGTGTAAAAGGCTACACCTTC. The rearrangement links TRBV15 to TRBJ1-2; D is unclear. Germline assignment: CDR1 LNHNV and CDR2 YYDKDF (reference sequence). CDR3 size: 13 residues. With 6 bases removed from V and 8 bases from J, the gap between germline ends came to 16 bases.

V is TRBV11-2 and J is TRBJ1-3; D is perhaps TRBD1 (5 bases). Trimming stripped 5 bases from V and 2 bases from J, with 25 bases between. Germline V gene lookup returns CDR1 SGHAT and CDR2 FQNNGV. The CDR3 is 19 amino acids. This CDR3 reads CASSAFEGNWWGAGNTIYF. In DNA form, the CDR3 reads TGTGCCAGCAGCGCATTCGAGGGAAATTGGTGGGGGGCTGGAAACACCATATATTTT.

This clone showed up just once. V gene TRBV30 combines with J gene TRBJ2-1, with a tentative D call TRBD2 (6 bases). The germline V gene encodes CDR1 GTSNPN and CDR2 SVGIG (reference sequence). CDR3 length: 13 amino acids. Trimming took 5 bases from V and 6 from J, leaving 14 bases between them. CDR3 sequence: CAWGGKQFNEQFF. For the CDR3, the DNA is TGTGCCTGGGGGGGGAAGCAGTTCAATGAGCAGTTCTTC.

The chain employs TRBV12-3 or TRBV12-4 and TRBJ1-5, with D perhaps TRBD1 (5 bases). Trimming removed 3 bases from V and 2 bases from J, with 5 bases in between. The CDR3 loop spans 13 amino acids. CDR3 region: CASSLTGNQPQHF. The CDR3 DNA sequence: TGTGCCAGCAGTTTGACAGGCAATCAGCCCCAGCATTTT.

The genes are TRBV7-3 and TRBJ2-5; the match to TRBD2 covers 10 bases. This CDR3 comprises 19 residues. Germline lookup yields CDR1 SGHTA and CDR2 FQGTGA. The J segment lost 3 bases and the V segment lost 0 bases, leaving 13 bases of the junction unmatched. CDR3 amino acids: CASSLTGPTGTSEKETQYF. CDR3 DNA: TGTGCCAGCAGCTTAACGGGACCGACCGGGACTAGCGAGAAAGAGACCCAGTACTTC.

The V call is TRBV5-4, the J call TRBJ2-7; 12 nucleotides line up with TRBD2. This CDR3 is built from 16 residues. J gave up 3 bases and V 0 bases, and 4 bases lay outside the gene matches. Germline loops: CDR1 SGHNT, CDR2 YYREEE (reference sequence). The CDR3 nucleotides are TGTGCCAGCAGCTTGGGGTCTAGCGGGGGGGACTACGAGCAGTACTTC. Translating it yields CASSLGSSGGDYEQYF.

CDR3 nucleotide sequence: TGTGCCAGTAGATATACAGGGACCAATGAGCAGTTCTTC. Its translation: CASRYTGTNEQFF. V usage is TRBV19 and J usage is TRBJ2-1, with D possibly TRBD1 on 6 matching bases. This CDR3 contains 13 residues. The V end was cut by 6 bases, the J end by 6 bases, with 12 bases between. CDR1 is LNHDA, CDR2 SQIVND, per germline (reference sequence).

The rearrangement uses TRBV7-3 and TRBJ2-2; D gene ambiguous. Per the germline V gene, CDR1 is SGHTA and CDR2 is FQGTGA. V lost 4 bases to trimming and J lost 6 bases, with 6 bases between them. CDR3 length equals 12 residues. CDR3: CASSSRPGELFF. DNA for the CDR3: TGTGCCAGCAGCTCCCGCCCCGGGGAGCTGTTTTTT.

The V and J genes are TRBV28 and TRBJ2-7, with TRBD1 matching over 7 bases. The junction had 16 bases not matched to a gene; V was cut back by 8 bases and J by 3 bases. CDR1 is MDHEN, CDR2 SYDVKM, per germline. The CDR3 length is 16 residues. CDR3 coding DNA: TGTGCCAGCGGATTCCAAGGGACAGCAAATCTCTACGAGCAGTACTTC. Amino acid sequence: CASGFQGTANLYEQYF. The full variable domain, in which reference TRBV28 and TRBJ2-7 provide the parts outside the CDR3, is DVKVTQSSRYLVKRTGEKVFLECVQDMDHENMFWYRQDPGLGLRLIYFSYDVKMKEKGDIPEGYSVSREKKERFSLILESASTNQTSMYLCASGFQGTANLYEQYFGPGTRLTVT.

The V call is TRBV18, the J call TRBJ1-5; D unclear. The germline CDR1 and CDR2 sequences are KGHSH and LQKENI. The CDR3 is 13 amino acids. Trimming took off 3 bases at V and 6 bases at J, with 9 bases between the two ends. The CDR3 loop reads CASSPGEGQPQHF. For the CDR3, the DNA is TGTGCCAGCTCACCTGGCGAGGGTCAGCCCCAGCATTTT.

The chain's CDR3 is CASSTGLSSYGYTF. The CDR3 coding sequence is TGTGCCAGCAGTACGGGACTGTCGAGCTATGGCTACACCTTC. The chain has TRBV28 and TRBJ1-2; tentatively, D is TRBD1 (5 bases). This CDR3 has 14 amino acids. V gave up 5 bases and J gave up 4 bases, with 14 bases separating them. Per the germline V gene, CDR1 is MDHEN and CDR2 is SYDVKM.

The J gene is TRBJ2-7, the V gene TRBV6-2 or TRBV6-3; D is undetermined. Trimming cost V 2 bases and J 5 bases, with 13 bases left between them. The germline V gene has CDR1 MNHEY and CDR2 SVGEGT. The CDR3 is 14 amino acids. The CDR3 DNA is TGTGCCAGCAGTTACCCGTCCTCTTCCAACGAGCAGTACTTC. This sequence encodes CASSYPSSSNEQYF.

This clone showed up just once. V gene TRBV6-1 combines with J gene TRBJ2-7, with D possibly called TRBD1 or TRBD2 (6 bases each). The CDR3 is 14 residues long. Trimming cost V 1 base and J 4 bases, with 11 bases left between them. Germline V gives CDR1 MNHNS, CDR2 SASEGT. CDR3 sequence reads: CASSEGQGTYEQYF. The CDR3 coding sequence is TGTGCCAGCAGTGAAGGGCAGGGGACTTACGAGCAGTACTTC.

The count of this clone is one. The J gene is TRBJ1-6, the V gene TRBV6-5; D remains unclear. The CDR3 sequence is 11 residues long. Trimming took off 5 bases at V and 8 bases at J, with 4 bases between the two ends. Germline CDR1 MNHEY, CDR2 SVGAGI. CDR3 in amino acids: CASSKDSPLHF. In DNA, the CDR3 is TGTGCCAGCAGTAAGGATTCACCCCTCCACTTT.

V and J are TRBV10-3 and TRBJ1-5; D not resolved. The germline V gene has CDR1 ENHRY and CDR2 SYGVKD. This CDR3 is 11 amino acids long. V shed 6 bases and J shed 9 bases, with 9 bases lying between them. CDR3 sequence reads: CAIRDKGPQHF. CDR3 coding DNA: TGTGCCATCAGGGATAAAGGGCCCCAGCATTTT.

The V gene is TRBV6-5, the J gene TRBJ1-2; 9 bases are shared with TRBD1. After removal of 0 bases from V and 4 bases from J, the junction contained 3 bases not matched to a gene. Germline V gene data show CDR1 as MNHEY and CDR2 as SVGAGI. The CDR3 length is 15 residues. The CDR3 spells CASSYSMGQGYGYTF. As DNA, the CDR3 is TGTGCCAGCAGTTACTCAATGGGACAGGGCTATGGCTACACCTTC.

The chain uses TRBV4-2 and TRBJ1-1; D is uncertain. The CDR3 totals 15 residues. Germline loops: CDR1 LGHNA, CDR2 YNFKEQ. The V end was cut by 0 bases, the J end by 0 bases, with 8 bases between. CDR3 amino acids: CASSQDLTLNTEAFF. CDR3 coding DNA: TGTGCCAGCAGCCAAGACCTGACACTGAACACTGAAGCTTTCTTT.

The genes are TRBV11-2 and TRBJ2-1; TRBD2 agrees at 7 bases. This CDR3 is built from 14 residues. CDR1 is SGHAT and CDR2 is FQNNGV in the germline V gene. Losses at the gene ends were 2 bases for V and 10 bases for J; bases not matched to a gene: 8. The CDR3 spells CASSLRRESREQFF. In nucleotides, the CDR3 is TGTGCCAGCAGCTTACGGCGGGAGTCGAGGGAGCAGTTCTTC.

This clone was seen only once. The rearrangement links TRBV6-6 to TRBJ2-7; TRBD1 or TRBD2 may be the D gene (5 bases each). This CDR3 contains 13 residues. The germline V gene has CDR1 MNHNY and CDR2 SVGAGI (reference sequence). Trimming shortened V by 3 bases and J by 3 bases, and 9 bases separated the two germline ends. The CDR3 coding sequence is TGTGCCAGCAGTTATCAGAGGGGCTACGAGCAGTACTTC. This sequence encodes CASSYQRGYEQYF.